What follows are 29 T cell receptor beta chains derived from one specimen sequenced in a study of T cell changes during pregnancy in multiple sclerosis. The data were produced by immunoSEQ multiplex PCR, yet TCRdb's version contains in-frame clones alone and is incomplete. The sample consists of 65,000 to 80,000 clones, 90% of them appearing once. The sequencing here drew on peripheral blood, taken in the third trimester of pregnancy. The receptors were gathered from a female donor with multiple sclerosis, enrolled in a pregnancy study.

This clone was picked up a small number of times. The chain links TRBV2 to TRBJ1-2; possible D gene TRBD1, 6 bases. The V gene lost 9 bases and the J gene lost 0 bases, with 11 bases spanning the gap. The length of the CDR3 is 13 residues. Germline CDR1 and CDR2: SNHLY and FYNNEI. The CDR3 sequence is CARQTGTNYGYTF. The CDR3 nucleotides are TGTGCCAGGCAGACAGGCACTAACTATGGCTACACCTTC.

The chain has TRBV18 and TRBJ1-2; 9 nucleotides match TRBD1. Unmatched junction bases numbered 11, after V lost 3 bases and J lost 6 bases. Germline V CDR1 and CDR2: KGHSH, LQKENI. This CDR3 comprises 16 residues. The CDR3 DNA reads TGTGCCAGCTCACCGCGCCAACCGGGACAGGGTCATGGCTACACCTTC. Amino acid sequence: CASSPRQPGQGHGYTF.

The chain uses TRBV6-5 and TRBJ1-1; 8 positions match TRBD1. CDR1 is MNHEY, CDR2 SVGAGI, per germline. This CDR3 is built from 14 residues. The junction had 2 bases not matched to a gene; V was cut back by 0 bases and J by 5 bases. In DNA, the CDR3 is TGTGCCAGCAGTTACTCTGGACAGGGAACTGAAGCTTTCTTT. This sequence encodes CASSYSGQGTEAFF.

CDR3 protein: CASRNGQGGQPQHF. CDR3 nucleotide sequence: TGTGCCAGCAGAAACGGACAGGGAGGACAGCCCCAGCATTTT. The rearrangement joins TRBV7-8 to TRBJ1-5; TRBD1 matches 8 bases. CDR1 is SGHVS and CDR2 is FQNEAQ in the germline V gene. V trimming: 6 bases; J trimming: 7 bases; junction bases outside the gene matches: 8. The CDR3 consists of 14 residues.

This clone was detected once. This chain uses TRBV19 with TRBJ1-5, with 7 bases identical to TRBD1. Germline V gives CDR1 LNHDA, CDR2 SQIVND (reference sequence). The trim removed 4 bases at V and 6 bases at J, leaving 6 bases unmatched. The CDR3 is 14 residues long. The CDR3 spells CASSSRQGLQPQHF. In nucleotides, the CDR3 is TGTGCCAGTAGTAGTAGACAGGGCCTTCAGCCCCAGCATTTT.

The chain recombines TRBV5-6 with TRBJ2-6, with 9 bases that match TRBD1. This CDR3 is built from 15 residues. V was pared by 4 bases and J by 4 bases, with 3 bases of the junction left unmatched. CDR1 and CDR2 (germline): SGHDT, YYEEEE. CDR3 DNA: TGTGCCAGCAGCGGGACAGGGTTCGGGGCCAACGTCCTGACTTTC. Translated, it gives CASSGTGFGANVLTF.

This clone was observed a single time. V is TRBV7-9 and J is TRBJ1-1; weak D call: TRBD1 (5 bases). Germline V lookup: CDR1 SEHNR, CDR2 FQNEAQ (reference sequence). The CDR3 contains 18 residues. The ends were cut back, 1 base at V and 5 bases at J, with 23 bases in the middle. CDR3 residues: CASSLGAGGILSGTEAFF. CDR3 DNA: TGTGCCAGCAGCTTAGGGGCGGGGGGAATCTTATCGGGGACTGAAGCTTTCTTT.

The chain links TRBV6-5 to TRBJ1-5; TRBD1 matches 7 bases. CDR3 length: 14 residues. V lost 5 bases, J lost 1 base, and 2 bases stayed unmatched. CDR1 is MNHEY and CDR2 is SVGAGI in the germline V gene. The CDR3 coding sequence is TGTGCCAGCAGTCCGACAGGGAGCAATCAGCCCCAGCATTTT. Translation: CASSPTGSNQPQHF.

The table lists this clone with a count of one. CDR3 sequence reads: CASSSTAGSTIAGELFF. CDR3 bases: TGTGCCAGCAGCTCCACCGCGGGGTCCACTATCGCCGGGGAGCTGTTTTTT. The chain employs TRBV7-9 and TRBJ2-2, with D possibly TRBD2 on 6 matching bases. CDR3 length: 17 residues. Germline V CDR1 and CDR2: SEHNR, FQNEAQ (reference sequence). V shed 4 bases and J shed 6 bases, with 21 bases lying between them.

The CDR3 here is CASSAFRTAYNTGELFF. The CDR3 DNA reads TGTGCCAGCAGCGCGTTCCGGACAGCCTATAACACCGGGGAGCTGTTTTTT. J is TRBJ2-2 and V is TRBV7-9; possibly TRBD1 for D (6 bases). The CDR3 covers 17 residues. V shed 5 bases and J shed 2 bases, with 18 bases lying between them. CDR1 is SEHNR and CDR2 is FQNEAQ in the germline V gene (reference sequence).

The V and J genes are TRBV29-1 and TRBJ2-2, with D possibly matching TRBD1 (6 bases). This CDR3 region has 15 residues. Trimming took 3 bases from V and 3 from J, leaving 14 bases between them. Per germline, CDR1 SQVTM and CDR2 ANQGSEA. CDR3 residues: CSVEGSSGDTGELFF. In DNA form, the CDR3 reads TGCAGCGTTGAGGGGTCATCAGGGGACACCGGGGAGCTGTTTTTT.

The chain recombines TRBV19 with TRBJ1-1; D perhaps matches TRBD1 (6 bases). The CDR3 sequence is 13 residues long. CDR1 is LNHDA, CDR2 SQIVND, per germline (reference sequence). Trimming removed 6 bases at V and 0 bases at J, with 8 bases between. CDR3 region: CASRDSMNTEAFF. In DNA form, the CDR3 reads TGTGCCAGTAGGGACAGTATGAACACTGAAGCTTTCTTT.

The chain combines TRBV6-4 with TRBJ1-2, with unresolved D. CDR1 is MRHNA and CDR2 is SNTAGT in the germline V gene. CDR3 length: 13 residues. Trimming pared 2 bases from V and 8 bases from J, leaving 12 bases between. DNA for the CDR3: TGTGCCAGCAGTGACGAGGGCCGGGGAGGCTACACCTTC. It translates to CASSDEGRGGYTF.

This rearrangement joins TRBV30 to TRBJ2-4; 12 bases map to TRBD2. The trim removed 0 bases at V and 0 bases at J, leaving 9 bases unmatched. Germline V lookup: CDR1 GTSNPN, CDR2 SVGIG (reference sequence). The CDR3 is made up of 19 amino acids. For the CDR3, the DNA is TGTGCCTGGAGTGTAACCCGGACTAGCGGGGCCTTAGCCAAAAACATTCAGTACTTC. The encoded protein is CAWSVTRTSGALAKNIQYF.

This clone turned up a few times. J is TRBJ1-2 and V is TRBV25-1, with D possibly TRBD1 on 5 matching bases. The V end lost 8 bases, the J end lost 4 bases, and 8 bases lay between the germline ends. The CDR3 has 11 residues. Germline values: CDR1 MGHDK, CDR2 SYGVNS. The CDR3 DNA reads TGTGCCAGCGGGCAGGGCTATGGCTACACCTTC. Its protein product is CASGQGYGYTF.

The gene calls are TRBV6-1 and TRBJ2-3; D gene ambiguous. The CDR3 runs 12 residues. Trimming stripped 4 bases from V and 1 base from J, with 3 bases between. Germline V gene lookup returns CDR1 MNHNS and CDR2 SASEGT. CDR3 residues: CASSAGTDTQYF. CDR3 in DNA: TGTGCCAGCAGTGCAGGCACAGATACGCAGTATTTT.

The CDR3 loop reads CASSLFLAGNTGELFF. The CDR3 DNA follows: TGCGCCAGCAGCTTGTTTCTAGCGGGCAACACCGGGGAGCTGTTTTTT. The chain combines TRBV5-1 with TRBJ2-2; 8 nucleotides line up with TRBD2. The trim removed 1 base at V and 2 bases at J, leaving 4 bases unmatched. This CDR3 is 16 amino acids long. Germline-derived CDR1 and CDR2 are SGHRS and YFSETQ.

The rearrangement joins TRBV9 to TRBJ2-3; maybe TRBD2 (6 bases). Germline V gene lookup returns CDR1 SGDLS and CDR2 YYNGEE. Deletions cut 4 bases from V and 0 bases from J, with 15 bases between. This CDR3 is built from 16 residues. The CDR3 is CASSPGGEVSTDTQYF. As DNA, the CDR3 is TGTGCCAGCAGCCCCGGTGGGGAGGTCAGCACAGATACGCAGTATTTT.

The count of this clone is one. DNA for the CDR3: TGTGCCAGCAGCCTCCAGGGGTCGGCAGATACGCAGTATTTT. Protein product: CASSLQGSADTQYF. This chain joins TRBV6-6 and TRBJ2-3, with a possible D match to TRBD1 (6 bases). The CDR3 has 14 residues. The germline V and J ends were trimmed by 6 bases and 4 bases, with 14 bases remaining between them. CDR1 and CDR2 from the germline V gene are MNHNY and SVGAGI (reference sequence).

J is TRBJ1-3 and V is TRBV4-2; D gene uncertain. Trimming pared 0 bases from V and 5 bases from J, leaving 8 bases between. This CDR3 region has 14 residues. The germline gives CDR1 LGHNA, CDR2 YNFKEQ. The CDR3 coding sequence is TGTGCCAGCAGCCAAGAGGACGGGAGAAACACCATATATTTT. Its protein is CASSQEDGRNTIYF.

The chain uses TRBV7-2 and TRBJ1-5; maybe TRBD1 (6 bases). The germline CDR1 and CDR2 sequences are SGHTA and FQGNSA. Deletions cut 3 bases from V and 2 bases from J, with 11 bases between. The CDR3 has 15 amino acids. The CDR3 coding sequence is TGTGCCAGCAGCTTTCAACAGGGTCGCAATCAGCCCCAGCATTTT. Translation: CASSFQQGRNQPQHF.

Here the CDR3 reads CASSVAGIRTGAGNTIYF. Here the CDR3 DNA reads TGTGCCAGCAGCGTAGCCGGGATCCGGACAGGAGCCGGAAACACCATATATTTT. The J gene is TRBJ1-3, the V gene TRBV9; 7 bases agree with TRBD1. This CDR3 is 18 amino acids long. CDR1 and CDR2 from the germline V gene are SGDLS and YYNGEE. Trimming removed 0 bases from V and 4 bases from J; junction bases left unmatched: 13.

A single count supports this clone. The rearrangement uses TRBV7-5 and TRBJ2-7; the table's D call of TRBD1 was not tested on the DNA. TRBV7-5 represents a pseudogene. CDR3 size: 17 residues. The CDR3 here is CVRERDRVKFFGYEQYF. DNA of the CDR3: TGTGTCAGAGAGCGGGACAGGGTGAAATTTTTTGGCTACGAGCAGTACTTC.

The CDR3 nucleotides are TGCGCCAGCAGCTTCACAGGGGGTGACCAAGAGACCCAGTACTTC. Translation: CASSFTGGDQETQYF. The V call is TRBV5-1, the J call TRBJ2-5, with TRBD1 identical over 8 bases. Germline assignment: CDR1 SGHRS and CDR2 YFSETQ. V shed 2 bases, J shed 0 bases, and the junction held 3 bases outside the gene matches. The CDR3 consists of 15 residues.

V usage is TRBV5-1 and J usage is TRBJ2-7; possibly TRBD1 for D (5 bases). V lost 2 bases and J lost 0, with 12 bases in between. Germline V lookup: CDR1 SGHRS, CDR2 YFSETQ. CDR3 length equals 15 residues. The CDR3 bases are TGCGCCAGCAGCTTATCGTCACAGGCCTCCTACGAGCAGTACTTC. Residues: CASSLSSQASYEQYF.

The table lists this clone with many counts. J is TRBJ2-2 and V is TRBV11-2; 14 nucleotides line up with TRBD2. Germline loops: CDR1 SGHAT, CDR2 FQNNGV. The CDR3 loop spans 16 amino acids. V shed 5 bases and J 8 bases; nucleotides not matched to a gene: 7. In DNA, the CDR3 is TGTGCCAGCAGCCCCCGGGGACTAGCGGGAGCGGGGGAGCTGTTTTTT. As protein: CASSPRGLAGAGELFF.

The chain carries TRBV19 and TRBJ2-1; D possibly corresponds to TRBD1 (6 bases). The CDR3 length is 14 residues. Germline CDR1 and CDR2: LNHDA and SQIVND (reference sequence). V lost 3 bases and J lost 5, with 11 bases in between. In nucleotides, the CDR3 is TGTGCCAGTAGTATTTTTCAGGGGAACAATGAGCAGTTCTTC. Translation: CASSIFQGNNEQFF.

The rearrangement uses TRBV7-2 and TRBJ2-5; 10 nucleotides align to TRBD2. This CDR3 is 15 amino acids long. Germline V gene sequence: CDR1 SGHTA, CDR2 FQGNSA. V lost 2 bases, J lost 2 bases, and 2 bases stayed unmatched. DNA for the CDR3: TGTGCCAGCAGCTTAAATAGCGGGGGGCAAGAGACCCAGTACTTC. Encoded protein: CASSLNSGGQETQYF.

This chain uses TRBV11-2 with TRBJ2-6; 8 positions agree with TRBD1. The germline V gene has CDR1 SGHAT and CDR2 FQNNGV. The V and J ends lost 5 bases and 1 base, in that order; junction bases with no gene match: 10. CDR3 length: 18 residues. CDR3 nucleotide sequence: TGTGCCAGCAGCACGAAGGGACAGGCCCTATCTGGGGCCAACGTCCTGACTTTC. It is translated as CASSTKGQALSGANVLTF.